Included here is one T cell receptor beta chain sequence, with context. The repertoire was sequenced with immunoSEQ multiplex PCR; TCRdb's copy has only in-frame clones and lacks some. The table records about 100,000 clones, 85% to 90% of them present only once. The entry originates in a study of T cell responses to AZD1222 COVID-19 vaccine. Germline lookup yields CDR1 ENHRY and CDR2 SYGVKD. V was pared by 3 bases and J by 0 bases, with 22 bases between. This CDR3 is 19 amino acids long. V and J are TRBV10-3 and TRBJ2-3, with TRBD2 as a possible D gene (5 bases). The origin of this receptor is an adult in good health. The specimen was peripheral blood, collected on day 0 of AZD1222 vaccination. CDR3 coding DNA: TGTGCCATCAGTGAAGAGGGCCTAGAGGGAACCTCTAGCACAGATACGCAGTATTTT. Translating gives CAISEEGLEGTSSTDTQYF.